The T cell receptor beta chain described here comes from a study of T cell changes during pregnancy in multiple sclerosis. Between the trimmed V and J ends, which lost 0 bases and 7 bases, there was a span of 12 bases. The length of the CDR3 is 14 residues. Germline V gives CDR1 SGHAT, CDR2 FQNNGV. Profiling relied on immunoSEQ multiplex PCR, and the TCRdb table lists in-frame clones only, not all of them. Of 40,000 to 45,000 clones listed, around 92% are singletons. The sequencing input was peripheral blood. This chain joins TRBV11-2 and TRBJ1-2; D is possibly TRBD1 (5 bases). This receptor was taken from a female donor with multiple sclerosis, enrolled in a pregnancy study. Written as DNA, the CDR3 is TGTGCCAGCAGCTTAGATCAGGGAAGGGGTGGCTACACCTTC. Translation gives CASSLDQGRGGYTF.